This TCR beta chain comes out of a study of cytomegalovirus exposure and HLA in healthy donors. Study observations and caveats: The later analysis indicated that the majority of CMV-associated TCR beta chains appeared HLA-restricted. Cytomegalovirus-associated TCR beta chains were listed, numbering roughly 150.

The primer mix had 60 Vbeta and 13 Jbeta primers. The method was immunoSEQ multiplex PCR; TCRdb's version includes in-frame clones alone and lacks a portion of them. The sample lists approximately 200,000 clones; under 90% were seen once. As to this clone: Antigen: not known.

The CDR3 is 14 residues long. Looked up from germline, CDR1 is LNHDA and CDR2 is SQIVND (reference sequence). V dropped 6 bases and J dropped 3; count of bases not matched to a gene: 4. The TCR sequence derives from a boy aged 2-15 years in good health and CMV-seronegative. The sample comprised PBMCs. The chain is built from TRBV19 and TRBJ2-1; 8 bases line up with TRBD1. This chain's CDR3 is CASRKDRDYNEQFF. CDR3 in DNA: TGTGCCAGTAGGAAGGACAGGGACTACAATGAGCAGTTCTTC.